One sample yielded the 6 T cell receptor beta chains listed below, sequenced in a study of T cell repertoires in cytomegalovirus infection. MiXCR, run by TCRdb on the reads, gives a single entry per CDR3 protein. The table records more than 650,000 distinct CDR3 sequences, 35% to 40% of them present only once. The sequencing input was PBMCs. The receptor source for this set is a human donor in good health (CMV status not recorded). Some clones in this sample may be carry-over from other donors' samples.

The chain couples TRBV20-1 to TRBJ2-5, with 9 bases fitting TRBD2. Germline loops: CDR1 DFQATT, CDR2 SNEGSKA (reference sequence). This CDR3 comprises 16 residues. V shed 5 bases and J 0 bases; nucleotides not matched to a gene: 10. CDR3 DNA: TGCAGTGCTTACGGACTAGCGAGACGGTACCAAGAGACCCAGTACTTC. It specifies CSAYGLARRYQETQYF.

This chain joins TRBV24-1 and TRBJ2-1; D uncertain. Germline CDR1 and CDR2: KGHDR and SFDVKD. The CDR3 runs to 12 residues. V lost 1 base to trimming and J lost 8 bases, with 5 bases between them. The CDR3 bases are TGTGCCACCAGTGATTTTCGGGATGAGCAGTTCTTC. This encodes CATSDFRDEQFF.

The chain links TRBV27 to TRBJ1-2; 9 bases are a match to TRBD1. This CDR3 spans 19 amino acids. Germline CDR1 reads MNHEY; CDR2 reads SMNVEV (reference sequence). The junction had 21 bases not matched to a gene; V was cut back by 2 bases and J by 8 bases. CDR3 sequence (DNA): TGTGCCAGCAGTTTACTCCCGGGACAGGGAGGCTTTGGGGAGTCGGGCTACACCTTC. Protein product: CASSLLPGQGGFGESGYTF.

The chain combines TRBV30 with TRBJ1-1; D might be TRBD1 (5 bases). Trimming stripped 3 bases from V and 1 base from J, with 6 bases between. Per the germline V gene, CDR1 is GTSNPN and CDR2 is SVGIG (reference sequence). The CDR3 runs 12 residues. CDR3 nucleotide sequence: TGTGCCTGGAGGGGGGAGAACACTGAAGCTTTCTTT. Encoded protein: CAWRGENTEAFF. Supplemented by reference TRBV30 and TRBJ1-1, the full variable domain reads SQTIHQWPATLVQPVGSPLSLECTVEGTSNPNLYWYRQAAGRGLQLLFYSVGIGQISSEVPQNLSASRPQDRQFILSSKKLLLSDSGFYLCAWRGENTEAFFGQGTRLTVV.

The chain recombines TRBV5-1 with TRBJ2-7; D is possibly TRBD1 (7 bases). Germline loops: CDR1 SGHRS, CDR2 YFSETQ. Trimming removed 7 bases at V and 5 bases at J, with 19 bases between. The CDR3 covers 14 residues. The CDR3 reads CASCPRQGLNEQYF. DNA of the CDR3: TGCGCCAGCTGCCCCCGACAGGGACTCAACGAGCAGTACTTC.

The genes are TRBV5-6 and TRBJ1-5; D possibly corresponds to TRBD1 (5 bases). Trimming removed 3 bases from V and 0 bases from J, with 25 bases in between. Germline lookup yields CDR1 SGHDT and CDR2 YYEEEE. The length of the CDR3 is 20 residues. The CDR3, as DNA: TGTGCCAGCAGCTCGACCAGACAGTTTGGGGGGATCTATAGCAATCAGCCCCAGCATTTT. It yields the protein CASSSTRQFGGIYSNQPQHF.